This T cell receptor (beta chain) derives from a study of blood T cell repertoires in COVID-19. Residents of approximately 25 US areas, aged about 18 to 95 years, made up the participants. Before being deemed recovered, Cohort 3 donors had two negative PCRs, clearance, or symptom resolution. As processed by the authors: Cell counts per sample came from amplifying reference gene primers. Clones were read by immunoSEQ multiplex PCR, and TCRdb kept only the in-frame ones, dropping some. V and J calls plus clone size are reproduced from that table; the DNA served to infer D and trimming. The sample shows a few hundred thousand clones, approximately 90% of them seen only once. The germline V gene has CDR1 ENHRY and CDR2 SYGVKD. Trimming removed 5 bases at V and 2 bases at J, with 13 bases between. This CDR3 region has 15 residues.

The material sequenced was PBMCs or T cells enriched from blood (not recorded which). The chain combines TRBV10-3 with TRBJ1-3, with D unclear. The receptor's source is a woman between 50 and 59 years old who had recovered from COVID-19. The CDR3 bases are TGTGCCATCAGTACCGGGGAACCGGCTGGAAACACCATATATTTT. Amino acid sequence: CAISTGEPAGNTIYF.